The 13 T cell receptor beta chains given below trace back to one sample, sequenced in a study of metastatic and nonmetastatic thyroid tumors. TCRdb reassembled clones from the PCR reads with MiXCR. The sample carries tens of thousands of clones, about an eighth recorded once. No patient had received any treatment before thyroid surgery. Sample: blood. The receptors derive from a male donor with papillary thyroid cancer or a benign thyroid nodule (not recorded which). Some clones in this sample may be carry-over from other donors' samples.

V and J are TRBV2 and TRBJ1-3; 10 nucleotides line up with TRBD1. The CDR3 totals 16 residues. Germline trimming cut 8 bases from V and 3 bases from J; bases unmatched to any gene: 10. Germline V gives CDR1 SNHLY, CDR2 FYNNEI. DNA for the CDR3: TGTGCCAGCGGAAGGACAGGGGGTTCGATTGGAAACACCATATATTTT. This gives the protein CASGRTGGSIGNTIYF. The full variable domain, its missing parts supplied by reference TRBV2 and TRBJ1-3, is EPEVTQTPSHQVTQMGQEVILRCVPISNHLYFYWYRQILGQKVEFLVSFYNNEISEKSEIFDDQFSVERPDGSNFTLKIRSTKLEDSAMYFCASGRTGGSIGNTIYFGEGSWLTVV.

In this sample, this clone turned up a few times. As DNA, the CDR3 is TGTGCCAGCAGTCCACTAACAGGGGGGAACACTGAAGCTTTCTTT. Translated, it gives CASSPLTGGNTEAFF. The chain links TRBV6-1 to TRBJ1-1, with 8 bases aligning to TRBD1. CDR1 and CDR2 (germline): MNHNS, SASEGT. There are 15 residues in the CDR3. V was pared by 5 bases and J by 1 base, with 6 bases of the junction left unmatched.

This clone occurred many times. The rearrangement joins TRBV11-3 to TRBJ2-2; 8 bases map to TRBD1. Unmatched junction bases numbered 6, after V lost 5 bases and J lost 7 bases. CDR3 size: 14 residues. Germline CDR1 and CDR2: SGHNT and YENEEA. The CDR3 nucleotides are TGTGCCAGCAGCCCCAGGGGGCAGAACGGGGAGCTGTTTTTT. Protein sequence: CASSPRGQNGELFF.

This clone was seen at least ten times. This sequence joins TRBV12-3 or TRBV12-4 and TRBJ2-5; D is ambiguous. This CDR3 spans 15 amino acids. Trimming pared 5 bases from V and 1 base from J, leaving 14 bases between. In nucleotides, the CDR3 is TGTGCCAGCAGTCCTACTGGAGCGATCCAAGAGACCCAGTACTTC. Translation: CASSPTGAIQETQYF.

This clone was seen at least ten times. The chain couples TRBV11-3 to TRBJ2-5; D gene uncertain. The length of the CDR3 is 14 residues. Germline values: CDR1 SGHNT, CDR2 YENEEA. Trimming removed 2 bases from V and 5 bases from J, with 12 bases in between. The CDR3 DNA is TGTGCCAGCAGCTTACACATTCGAAGGGAGACCCAGTACTTC. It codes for CASSLHIRRETQYF. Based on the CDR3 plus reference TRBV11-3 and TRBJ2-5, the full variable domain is EAGVVQSPRYKIIEKKQPVAFWCNPISGHNTLYWYLQNLGQGPELLIRYENEEAVDDSQLPKDRFSAERLKGVDSTLKIQPAELGDSAVYLCASSLHIRRETQYFGPGTRLLVL.

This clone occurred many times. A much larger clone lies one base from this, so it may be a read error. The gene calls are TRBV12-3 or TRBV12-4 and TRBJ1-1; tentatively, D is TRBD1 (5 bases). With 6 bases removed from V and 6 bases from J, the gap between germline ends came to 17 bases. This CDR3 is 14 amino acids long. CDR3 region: CASRLGLGGAEAFF. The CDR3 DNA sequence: TGTGCCAGCAGACTGGGACTGGGAGGGGCTGAAGCTTTCTTT.

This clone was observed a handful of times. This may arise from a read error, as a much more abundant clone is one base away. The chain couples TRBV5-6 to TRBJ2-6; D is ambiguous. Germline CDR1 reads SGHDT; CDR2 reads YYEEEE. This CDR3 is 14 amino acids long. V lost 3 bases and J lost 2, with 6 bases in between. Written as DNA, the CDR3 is TGTGCCAGCAGCTATCTACCTGGGGCCAACGTCCTGACTTTC. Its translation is CASSYLPGANVLTF.

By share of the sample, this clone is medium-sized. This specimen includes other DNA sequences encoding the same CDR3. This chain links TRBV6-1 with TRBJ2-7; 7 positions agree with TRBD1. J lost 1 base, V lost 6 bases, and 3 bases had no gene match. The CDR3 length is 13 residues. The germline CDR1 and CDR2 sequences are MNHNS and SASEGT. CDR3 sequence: CASSPTGSYEQYF. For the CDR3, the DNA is TGTGCCAGCAGCCCGACAGGGTCCTACGAGCAGTACTTC.

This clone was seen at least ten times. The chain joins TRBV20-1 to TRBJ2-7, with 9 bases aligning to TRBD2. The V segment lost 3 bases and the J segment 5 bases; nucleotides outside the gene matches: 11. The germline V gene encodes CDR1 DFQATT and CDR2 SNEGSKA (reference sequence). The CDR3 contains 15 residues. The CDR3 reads CSASGVGGRVNEQYF. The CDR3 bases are TGCAGTGCTAGCGGGGTCGGCGGGAGGGTGAACGAGCAGTACTTC.

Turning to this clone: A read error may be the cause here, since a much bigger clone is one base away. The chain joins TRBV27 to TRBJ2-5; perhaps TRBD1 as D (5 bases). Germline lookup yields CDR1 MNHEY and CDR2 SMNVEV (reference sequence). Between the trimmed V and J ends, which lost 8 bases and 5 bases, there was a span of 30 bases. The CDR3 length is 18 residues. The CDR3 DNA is TGTGCCAGCGGCAGGGCTTTTCCCGATTTACACGCCGGGGAGACCCAGTACTTC. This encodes CASGRAFPDLHAGETQYF.

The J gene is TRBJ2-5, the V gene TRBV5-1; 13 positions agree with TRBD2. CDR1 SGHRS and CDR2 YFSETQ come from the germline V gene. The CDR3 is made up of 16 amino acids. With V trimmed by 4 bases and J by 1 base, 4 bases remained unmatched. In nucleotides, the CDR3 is TGCGCCAGCAGCCCGCGACTAGCGGGGGGCCAAGAGACCCAGTACTTC. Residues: CASSPRLAGGQETQYF. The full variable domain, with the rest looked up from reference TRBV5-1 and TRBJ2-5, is KAGVTQTPRYLIKTRGQQVTLSCSPISGHRSVSWYQQTPGQGLQFLFEYFSETQRNKGNFPGRFSGRQFSNSRSEMNVSTLELGDSALYLCASSPRLAGGQETQYFGPGTRLLVL.

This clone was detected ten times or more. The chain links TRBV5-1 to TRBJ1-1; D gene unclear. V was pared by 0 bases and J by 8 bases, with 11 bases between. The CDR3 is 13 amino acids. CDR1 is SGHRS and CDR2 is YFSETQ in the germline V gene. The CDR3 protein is CASSLVARGEAFF. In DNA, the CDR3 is TGCGCCAGCAGCTTGGTGGCCCGCGGGGAAGCTTTCTTT.

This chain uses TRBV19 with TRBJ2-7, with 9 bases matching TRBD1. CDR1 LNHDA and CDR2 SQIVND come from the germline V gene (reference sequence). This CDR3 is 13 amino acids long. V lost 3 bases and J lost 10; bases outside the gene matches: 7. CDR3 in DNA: TGTGCCAGTAGTATTTGGACAGGGGCCGATCAGTACTTC. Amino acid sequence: CASSIWTGADQYF.